One and the same sample provided the 27 T cell receptor beta chains below, sequenced in a study of blood T cells in healthy people across ages. A sample-barcoded 5' primer and a J-beta primer mix were used in a second PCR of about 7 to 12 cycles. Each CDR3 protein gets one entry after TCRdb re-called the 5' RACE reads with MiXCR. The sample comprises hundreds of thousands of distinct CDR3 sequences, about 53% of which are singletons, and approximately 41% rests with the top ten. Material: blood. Receptors originate from a man older than 75 in good health.

J is TRBJ2-5 and V is TRBV6-1; D call uncertain. The DNA matches TRBJ2-7 better at its end, which makes the J call doubtful. The CDR3 has 14 residues. Germline CDR1 MNHNS, CDR2 SASEGT. The CDR3 is CASSGPIVLYEQYF. The DNA of the CDR3 is TGTGCCAGCAGTGGACCGATAGTTCTCTACGAGCAGTACTTC.

This rearrangement joins TRBV12-3 or TRBV12-4 to TRBJ2-1, with D possibly TRBD2 on 6 matching bases. The CDR3 is made up of 15 amino acids. V was trimmed by 4 bases and J by 4 bases, leaving 14 bases between them. The DNA of the CDR3 is TGTGCCAGCAGTTCAAGCGGGTTGAAGTACAATGAGCAGTTCTTC. This translates into CASSSSGLKYNEQFF.

The V and J genes are TRBV20-1 and TRBJ2-3, with 8 bases aligning to TRBD1. Germline-derived CDR1 and CDR2 are DFQATT and SNEGSKA (reference sequence). The CDR3 loop spans 16 amino acids. Germline trimming cut 3 bases from V and 2 bases from J; bases unmatched to any gene: 10. The CDR3 is CSARPRQGYVTDTQYF. The CDR3 DNA is TGCAGTGCTAGGCCCCGACAGGGGTATGTCACAGATACGCAGTATTTT.

V is TRBV29-1 and J is TRBJ1-2, with D uncertain. V was cut by 2 bases and J by 7 bases, with 14 bases left in between. Germline V lookup: CDR1 SQVTM, CDR2 ANQGSEA. This CDR3 is built from 13 residues. This chain's CDR3 is CSVESPIGPGYTF. As DNA, the CDR3 is TGCAGCGTTGAAAGCCCAATAGGTCCTGGCTACACCTTC.

V and J are TRBV12-3 or TRBV12-4 and TRBJ2-3, with a possible D match to TRBD1 (7 bases). Trimming took off 7 bases at V and 4 bases at J, with 15 bases between the two ends. The CDR3 is 14 amino acids. In DNA, the CDR3 is TGTGCCAGCACCATGACAGGGAGGCCAGATACGCAGTATTTT. This translates into CASTMTGRPDTQYF.

This chain uses TRBV20-1 with TRBJ1-5; TRBD1 agrees at 7 bases. V dropped 6 bases and J dropped 0; count of bases not matched to a gene: 8. Per germline, CDR1 DFQATT and CDR2 SNEGSKA (reference sequence). The CDR3 length is 15 residues. CDR3 residues: CSAMDRSNSNQPQHF. The CDR3 DNA follows: TGCAGTGCCATGGACAGGTCAAATAGCAATCAGCCCCAGCATTTT.

This sequence joins TRBV7-9 and TRBJ1-4; TRBD1 agrees at 7 bases. Trimming removed 6 bases from V and 4 bases from J; junction bases left unmatched: 5. Germline CDR1 SEHNR, CDR2 FQNEAQ (reference sequence). The CDR3 consists of 14 residues. CDR3 residues: CASRPTGINEKLFF. DNA of the CDR3: TGTGCCAGCAGACCGACAGGGATTAATGAAAAACTGTTTTTT.

The rearrangement joins TRBV7-2 to TRBJ2-7, with 10 bases identical to TRBD2. J was trimmed by 2 bases and V by 0 bases; bases with no gene match: 4. Germline assignment: CDR1 SGHTA and CDR2 FQGNSA. The CDR3 sequence is 16 residues long. CDR3 sequence reads: CASSLALTSGPYEQYF. The CDR3 nucleotides are TGTGCCAGCAGCTTAGCGCTGACTAGCGGGCCCTACGAGCAGTACTTC.

The V and J genes are TRBV20-1 and TRBJ1-4; D remains unclear. The V and J ends lost 5 bases and 2 bases respectively, with 21 bases between them. CDR1 is DFQATT, CDR2 SNEGSKA, per germline (reference sequence). The CDR3 runs to 17 residues. For the CDR3, the DNA is TGCAGTGCTGATACAAACGACCCGAAAATGACTAATGAAAAACTGTTTTTT. It translates to CSADTNDPKMTNEKLFF.

This clonotype was seen only a few times. J is TRBJ2-7 and V is TRBV24-1, with 8 positions matching TRBD1. Germline CDR1 is KGHDR and CDR2 is SFDVKD. With 3 bases clipped from V and 2 bases from J, the junction kept 2 bases outside the gene matches. The CDR3 spans 14 residues. CDR3 in amino acids: CATSDRQGPYEQYF. In nucleotides, the CDR3 is TGTGCCACCAGTGATCGACAGGGGCCCTACGAGCAGTACTTC.

This sequence joins TRBV27 and TRBJ1-6; 9 bases match TRBD1. The CDR3 length is 18 residues. CDR1 MNHEY and CDR2 SMNVEV come from the germline V gene (reference sequence). Trimming removed 3 bases from V and 1 base from J; junction bases left unmatched: 7. DNA for the CDR3: TGTGCCAGCAGTTTGCCTACAGGGGGCGGTTCCTATAATTCACCCCTCCACTTT. Translation gives CASSLPTGGGSYNSPLHF.

V usage is TRBV7-2 and J usage is TRBJ1-1, with 9 positions matching TRBD1. With 1 base clipped from V and 4 bases from J, the junction kept 7 bases outside the gene matches. The CDR3 has 16 residues. CDR1 is SGHTA, CDR2 FQGNSA, per germline. CDR3 coding DNA: TGTGCCAGCAGCTTAGGGGACAGGGATCGGGGCACTGAAGCTTTCTTT. The encoded protein is CASSLGDRDRGTEAFF.

The rearrangement links TRBV28 to TRBJ2-2; tentative D call: TRBD1 (5 bases). Deletions cut 0 bases from V and 9 bases from J, with 11 bases between. Germline values: CDR1 MDHEN, CDR2 SYDVKM. The CDR3 has 14 residues. The CDR3 loop reads CASSLWDKAWELFF. The CDR3, as DNA: TGTGCCAGCAGTTTATGGGACAAGGCCTGGGAGCTGTTTTTT.

The chain is built from TRBV27 and TRBJ2-5; 8 bases agree with TRBD2. In germline, CDR1 is MNHEY, CDR2 SMNVEV (reference sequence). This CDR3 spans 14 amino acids. V was clipped by 5 bases and J by 11 bases; unmatched bases: 13. This CDR3 is CASSQAGGLWEQYF. In DNA form, the CDR3 reads TGTGCCAGCAGTCAGGCGGGAGGTCTTTGGGAGCAGTACTTC.

V and J are TRBV6-6 and TRBJ2-1, with TRBD2 matching over 12 bases. V gave up 2 bases and J gave up 9 bases; unmatched junction bases: 8. The CDR3 sequence is 16 residues long. CDR1 is MNHNY, CDR2 SVGAGI, per germline (reference sequence). CDR3 DNA: TGTGCCAGCAGTTACGAGTCTAGCGGGGGGGCGAGTGAGCAGTTCTTC. It codes for CASSYESSGGASEQFF.

This clonotype was observed a single time. The gene calls are TRBV6-5 and TRBJ2-5, with TRBD1 identical over 7 bases. The J call may be incorrect, as the DNA end agrees better with TRBJ2-7. CDR1 and CDR2 (germline): MNHEY, SVGAGI. CDR3 size: 12 residues. The DNA for the CDR3 is TGTGCCACCCGGGACAGCCTTTACGAGCAGTACTTC. This codes for CATRDSLYEQYF.

In its sample, this clonotype was seen a few times. The gene calls are TRBV25-1 and TRBJ1-1; no firm D call. Germline V lookup: CDR1 MGHDK, CDR2 SYGVNS. The CDR3 contains 12 residues. Between the trimmed V and J ends, which lost 1 base and 11 bases, there was a span of 11 bases. DNA of the CDR3: TGTGCCAGCAGTGAATTGAATGGTCGGGCTTTCTTT. Protein product: CASSELNGRAFF.

Note on this clonotype: The junction does not match germline at one end; this may be a read error. This chain connects TRBV15 to TRBJ2-5; no firm D call. The CDR3 runs 11 residues. The germline gives CDR1 LNHNV, CDR2 YYDKDF (reference sequence). Here the CDR3 reads CTTSREPPQYF. The CDR3 DNA sequence: TGTACCACCAGCAGAGAACCTCCCCAGTACTTC.

The chain couples TRBV20-1 to TRBJ2-2; D ambiguous. Germline assignment: CDR1 DFQATT and CDR2 SNEGSKA (reference sequence). Deletions cut 0 bases from V and 5 bases from J, with 13 bases between. The CDR3 covers 15 residues. In DNA, the CDR3 is TGCAGTGCTAGAGATCGAAGGGTGAGGACCGGGGAGCTGTTTTTT. It is translated as CSARDRRVRTGELFF.

CDR3 region: CASGYEFLAGGQEQETQYF. The CDR3 DNA reads TGTGCCAGCGGGTACGAGTTTCTAGCGGGAGGCCAAGAACAAGAGACCCAGTACTTC. J is TRBJ2-4 and V is TRBV25-1; TRBD2 matches 11 bases. TRBJ2-5 matches the DNA end more closely, so the J call is doubtful. The CDR3 covers 19 residues. Germline V gene lookup returns CDR1 MGHDK and CDR2 SYGVNS.

The genes are TRBV6-1 and TRBJ2-7; 7 positions match TRBD2. Germline V gene lookup returns CDR1 MNHNS and CDR2 SASEGT. The CDR3 loop spans 15 amino acids. Trimming at V came to 7 bases and at J to 2 bases, leaving 11 bases not matched to a gene. The CDR3: CASIIVRGGPYEQYF. Here the CDR3 DNA reads TGTGCCAGCATAATTGTAAGGGGAGGGCCCTACGAGCAGTACTTC.

The chain combines TRBV6-5 with TRBJ1-2; 11 nucleotides align to TRBD1. The germline V gene has CDR1 MNHEY and CDR2 SVGAGI. CDR3 size: 18 residues. The junction had 13 bases not matched to a gene; V was cut back by 2 bases and J by 5 bases. CDR3 in amino acids: CASSYLPGTGGLLYGYTF. The CDR3 region has the DNA TGTGCCAGCAGTTACCTCCCCGGGACAGGGGGGCTACTATATGGCTACACCTTC.

The rearrangement joins TRBV25-1 to TRBJ1-6; D gene uncertain. Germline CDR1 reads MGHDK; CDR2 reads SYGVNS. V was trimmed by 4 bases and J by 9 bases, leaving 22 bases between them. CDR3 size: 17 residues. CDR3 region: CASSGGVGNSVSSPLHF. The CDR3, as DNA: TGTGCCAGCAGTGGGGGAGTCGGAAATAGTGTTAGTTCACCCCTCCACTTT.

This clonotype came up a few times. The genes are TRBV20-1 and TRBJ2-1; tentative D call: TRBD2 (6 bases). The germline CDR1 and CDR2 sequences are DFQATT and SNEGSKA (reference sequence). V gave up 6 bases and J gave up 0 bases, with 15 bases separating them. This CDR3 contains 15 residues. DNA for the CDR3: TGCAGTGCCCCCCTCCGGGACTTCTCCTACAATGAGCAGTTCTTC. Translated, it gives CSAPLRDFSYNEQFF.

The V call is TRBV20-1, the J call TRBJ2-1, with D perhaps matching TRBD1 or TRBD2 (5 bases each). CDR1 is DFQATT and CDR2 is SNEGSKA in the germline V gene (reference sequence). The CDR3 is made up of 15 amino acids. V was pared by 3 bases and J by 0 bases, with 12 bases between. CDR3 residues: CSARGPDHSYNEQFF. The CDR3 bases are TGCAGTGCTAGGGGACCCGACCACTCCTACAATGAGCAGTTCTTC.

This clonotype turned up a few times. A read error may explain this, as a much larger clone is one base away. The chain uses TRBV7-2 and TRBJ1-2; 9 bases match TRBD1. CDR1 is SGHTA and CDR2 is FQGNSA in the germline V gene. V was pared by 5 bases and J by 5 bases, with 12 bases of the junction left unmatched. This CDR3 spans 16 amino acids. The CDR3 DNA follows: TGTGCCAGCAGCCGATGGTCCCGGGGACAGGGATATGGCTACACCTTC. Protein: CASSRWSRGQGYGYTF.

This chain uses TRBV2 with TRBJ2-7; no definite D call. V was clipped by 4 bases and J by 2 bases, with 6 bases between them. CDR3 length equals 12 residues. Per germline, CDR1 SNHLY and CDR2 FYNNEI. The CDR3 loop reads CASSVQPYEQYF. DNA for the CDR3: TGTGCCAGCAGTGTACAGCCCTACGAGCAGTACTTC.